Listed here are 4 T cell receptor beta chains from one sample, sequenced in a study of cytomegalovirus exposure and HLA in healthy donors (dated by TCRdb to the late 2010s). Libraries were built with the immunoSEQ multiplex PCR assay. The multiplex PCR relied on a mix of 60 forward primers for TCR Vbeta segments and 13 reverse primers for TCR Jbeta segments. Here the immuneACCESS table is served through TCRdb, limited to in-frame sequences with V and J called. Missing clones are a known gap in these copies; in checked studies unresolved V genes cover under half, and the rest lacks a known reason. The sample contains roughly 160,000 clones, roughly 80% of them found a single time. Around 1.3% of the sample lies in the top ten. Specimen: PBMCs. All receptors derive from a woman in her forties or fifties in good health and CMV-seronegative.

The CDR3 loop is CASRDRNTEAFF. The CDR3 DNA reads as TGTGCCAGTAGAGACAGGAACACTGAAGCTTTCTTT. V usage is TRBV19 and J usage is TRBJ1-1; perhaps TRBD1 as D (5 bases). Trimming stripped 6 bases from V and 1 base from J, with 6 bases between. The CDR3 contains 12 residues. CDR1 is LNHDA and CDR2 is SQIVND in the germline V gene (reference sequence). Supplemented by reference TRBV19 and TRBJ1-1, the full variable domain reads DGGITQSPKYLFRKEGQNVTLSCEQNLNHDAMYWYRQDPGQGLRLIYYSQIVNDFQKGDIAEGYSVSREKKESFPLTVTSAQKNPTAFYLCASRDRNTEAFFGQGTRLTVV.

The chain couples TRBV5-1 to TRBJ1-4, with 9 bases that match TRBD1. Germline-derived CDR1 and CDR2 are SGHRS and YFSETQ. J was trimmed by 7 bases and V by 4 bases; bases with no gene match: 8. The length of the CDR3 is 15 residues. The CDR3: CASSPTTGGGEKLFF. The CDR3 region has the DNA TGCGCCAGCAGCCCTACGACAGGGGGGGGTGAAAAACTGTTTTTT.

This clone has more than one count but fewer than ten. The chain joins TRBV7-9 to TRBJ2-2; a possible D gene is TRBD1 (6 bases). Trimming removed 5 bases from V and 0 bases from J, with 10 bases in between. Germline CDR1 is SEHNR and CDR2 is FQNEAQ (reference sequence). There are 15 residues in the CDR3. DNA of the CDR3: TGTGCCAGCAGCCTCGGGACAACGAACACCGGGGAGCTGTTTTTT. This translates into CASSLGTTNTGELFF.

J is TRBJ2-1 and V is TRBV7-2, with D possibly being TRBD2 (7 bases). V gave up 2 bases and J gave up 3 bases, with 17 bases separating them. This CDR3 region has 17 residues. Germline-derived CDR1 and CDR2 are SGHTA and FQGNSA. CDR3 region: CASSLLLHGGLYNEQFF. In DNA, the CDR3 is TGTGCCAGCAGCTTACTACTCCACGGGGGGCTCTACAATGAGCAGTTCTTC. The full variable domain, its missing parts supplied by reference TRBV7-2 and TRBJ2-1, is GAGVSQSPSNKVTEKGKDVELRCDPISGHTALYWYRQSLGQGLEFLIYFQGNSAPDKSGLPSDRFSAERTGGSVSTLTIQRTQQEDSAVYLCASSLLLHGGLYNEQFFGPGTRLTVL.